The 3 T cell receptor beta chains below all came from one sample that was sequenced in a study of blood T cell repertoires in COVID-19. Some clones are missing from TCRdb's copy, which holds only in-frame ones; the method was immunoSEQ multiplex PCR. The table shows about 400,000 clones, with roughly 88% occurring only once. Sequenced: PBMCs or T cells enriched from blood (not recorded which). Receptors originate from a woman aged 40 to 50 with acute COVID-19.

V usage is TRBV27 and J usage is TRBJ1-5; TRBD1 is a possible D gene (5 bases). This CDR3 has 13 amino acids. The germline V gene encodes CDR1 MNHEY and CDR2 SMNVEV (reference sequence). The V gene lost 8 bases and the J gene lost 4 bases, with 12 bases spanning the gap. CDR3 amino acids: CASSRARNQPQHF. The CDR3 DNA reads as TGTGCCAGCTCCAGGGCGCGGAATCAGCCCCAGCATTTT.

CDR3 coding DNA: TGTGCCAGCAGTTACGCGGGGGGACAGGGAGACTCACCCCTCCACTTT. This gives the protein CASSYAGGQGDSPLHF. The chain combines TRBV6-5 with TRBJ1-6; TRBD1 matches at 9 bases. There are 16 residues in the CDR3. Germline lookup yields CDR1 MNHEY and CDR2 SVGAGI. The J segment lost 10 bases and the V segment lost 2 bases, leaving 9 bases of the junction unmatched.

The gene calls are TRBV5-1 and TRBJ1-3; 7 nucleotides line up with TRBD1. With V trimmed by 0 bases and J by 1 base, 4 bases remained unmatched. The CDR3 has 16 residues. Germline CDR1 SGHRS, CDR2 YFSETQ. CDR3 sequence (DNA): TGCGCCAGCAGCTTGGCGGGACAGTGGTCTGGAAACACCATATATTTT. It yields the protein CASSLAGQWSGNTIYF.